This is a list of T cell receptor beta chains from one sample in a study of blood T cell repertoires in COVID-19. Method: immunoSEQ multiplex PCR; TCRdb's copy keeps in-frame clones and lacks some. This sample has 100,000 or so clones, with 81% found just once. Sample: peripheral blood. The source is a man older than 75 with acute or convalescent COVID-19. The CDR3 runs from the conserved cysteine through the conserved F or W. Fields, in order: V gene, J gene, CDR3 length, clone size, D gene, CDR3 DNA, CDR3 protein. The D gene is left open where the match is weak. Clone size is not always given. Where it is, it says once, few, many or a class for expanded clones.

>TRBV5-1|TRBJ1-5|14|NA|TRBD1
TGCGCCAGCAGGGTGGCGACAGGGAGCCAGCCCCAGCATTTT
CASRVATGSQPQHF
>TRBV5-1|TRBJ2-5|14|NA|NA
TGCGCCAGCAGCATATGGACAGTACAAGAGACCCAGTACTTC
CASSIWTVQETQYF
>TRBV2|TRBJ2-3|16|NA|NA
TGTGCCAGCAGACGTCAAACAGGGACTACCACAGATACGCAGTATTTT
CASRRQTGTTTDTQYF
>TRBV28|TRBJ1-2|15|NA|TRBD1
TGTGCCAGCAGTGTAATAGGGGGCGAGGGCTATGGCTACACCTTC
CASSVIGGEGYGYTF
>TRBV18|TRBJ2-5|15|NA|TRBD1
TGTGCCAGCTCAGATTCGGGACAGATTGGGGAGACCCAGTACTTC
CASSDSGQIGETQYF
>TRBV6-2/TRBV6-3|TRBJ2-3|15|few|TRBD1
TGTGCCAGCAGTTGGGGACAGGGGAGATCGGATACGCAGTATTTT
CASSWGQGRSDTQYF
>TRBV19|TRBJ1-2|14|NA|TRBD1
TGTGCCAGTAGCCTGACAGGGGGTGCTTATGGCTACACCTTC
CASSLTGGAYGYTF
>TRBV5-1|TRBJ1-2|13|NA|NA
TGCGCCAGCAGCTTGTCGGACAGCGTTGGCTACACCTTC
CASSLSDSVGYTF
>TRBV5-1|TRBJ2-1|15|NA|TRBD2
TGCGCCAGCAGCTTGTCTAGCGGGAGCTACAATGAGCAGTTCTTC
CASSLSSGSYNEQFF
>TRBV7-9|TRBJ1-2|16|once|TRBD1
TGTGCCAGCAGCTTAGGGGGACAGGAGTCTAACTATGGCTACACCTTC
CASSLGGQESNYGYTF
>TRBV5-5|TRBJ1-2|16|NA|NA
TGTGCCAGCAGCAGGGGACACGGCCCCCCTAACTATGGCTACACCTTC
CASSRGHGPPNYGYTF
>TRBV10-3|TRBJ2-7|12|NA|NA
TGTGCCATCAGTTCTAGGACCTACGAGCAGTACTTC
CAISSRTYEQYF
>TRBV20-1|TRBJ2-5|11|NA|NA
TGCAGTGCTAGGGGAGGAGAGACCCAGTACTTC
CSARGGETQYF
>TRBV6-5|TRBJ1-2|15|NA|NA
TGTGCCAGCAGTTACTCGACTCGGGGTCACTATGGCTACACCTTC
CASSYSTRGHYGYTF
>TRBV5-1|TRBJ2-2|16|NA|NA
TGCGCCAGCAGCCTTCAGGGTCCTCCGAACACCGGGGAGCTGTTTTTT
CASSLQGPPNTGELFF
>TRBV29-1|TRBJ2-5|12|few|NA
TGCAGCGTTGACAGACTCCAAGAGACCCAGTACTTC
CSVDRLQETQYF
>TRBV20-1|TRBJ1-1|10|NA|NA
TGCAGTGCTTTGGTCCGGGGAGCTTTCTTT
CSALVRGAFF
>TRBV27|TRBJ2-6|17|NA|NA
TGTGCCAGCAGTTTCCGTCCAGGAAGCTCTGGGGCCAACGTCCTGACTTTC
CASSFRPGSSGANVLTF
>TRBV18|TRBJ1-4|15|NA|NA
TGTGCCAGCTCACTCTTACAGGGAACTAATGAAAAACTGTTTTTT
CASSLLQGTNEKLFF
>TRBV6-6|TRBJ1-2|14|NA|NA
TGTGCCAGCAGTTACCTAACAGGGTCGGGGGGCTACACCTTC
CASSYLTGSGGYTF
>TRBV29-1|TRBJ2-5|14|NA|NA
TGCAGCGTTGCGCTGAGGACTTATCAAGAGACCCAGTACTTC
CSVALRTYQETQYF
>TRBV10-3|TRBJ1-2|18|NA|TRBD1
TGTGCCATCAGTGAGTCGAAACTCGCAGGGGGAAGAGGGGATGGCTACACCTTC
CAISESKLAGGRGDGYTF
>TRBV12-3/TRBV12-4|TRBJ2-1|12|NA|TRBD1
TGTGCCATCAGGACAGGGCACAATGAGCAGTTCTTC
CAIRTGHNEQFF
>TRBV7-3|TRBJ2-3|14|NA|NA
TGTGCCAGCAGCTTTTACGGGAGAGGAGATACGCAGTATTTT
CASSFYGRGDTQYF
>TRBV12-3/TRBV12-4|TRBJ2-2|12|NA|NA
TGTGCCAGCAGTTTCGTAACCGGGGAGCTGTTTTTT
CASSFVTGELFF
>TRBV9|TRBJ1-3|17|NA|NA
TGTGCCAGCAGTGAAAGTAGGAGGACGGGCTCTGGAAACACCATATATTTT
CASSESRRTGSGNTIYF
>TRBV20-1|TRBJ2-1|16|NA|TRBD2
TGCAGTGCTAGTGGGACTAGCGAGGGGCCCTACAATGAGCAGTTCTTC
CSASGTSEGPYNEQFF
>TRBV7-8|TRBJ1-1|15|NA|NA
TGTGCCAGCAGCTTACAAACAGGAGTCCTATTTGAAGCTTTCTTT
CASSLQTGVLFEAFF
>TRBV7-2|TRBJ1-4|15|NA|TRBD1
TGTGCCAGCAGCCCACAGGGGGCCTTTAATGAAAAACTGTTTTTT
CASSPQGAFNEKLFF
>TRBV7-9|TRBJ1-2|14|NA|TRBD1
TGTGCCAGCAGCTCACAGGGGGAGGGCTATGGCTACACCTTC
CASSSQGEGYGYTF
>TRBV6-2/TRBV6-3|TRBJ1-1|16|NA|TRBD1
TGTGCCAGCAGTTACTCCGGGACAGGGGGCAATACTGAAGCTTTCTTT
CASSYSGTGGNTEAFF
>TRBV9|TRBJ2-3|13|NA|NA
TGTGCCAGCAGCTTGGGGACAACCGATACGCAGTATTTT
CASSLGTTDTQYF
>TRBV7-3|TRBJ2-3|19|NA|TRBD2
TGTGCCAGCAGCCGGGGACTAGCGGGAGGGCCGCTGGTGGGAGATACGCAGTATTTT
CASSRGLAGGPLVGDTQYF
>TRBV19|TRBJ2-6|17|NA|NA
TGTGCCAGTAGCCCCAGGGCCCCCAACTCTGGGGCCAACGTCCTGACTTTC
CASSPRAPNSGANVLTF
>TRBV3-1/TRBV3-2|TRBJ1-6|12|NA|NA
TGTGCCGCACAGGGCTCCAATTCACCCCTCCACTTT
CAAQGSNSPLHF
>TRBV6-5|TRBJ1-6|16|NA|TRBD1
TGTGCCAGCAGTTACTCTAGGGGGCGGAAGAATTCACCCCTCCACTTT
CASSYSRGRKNSPLHF
>TRBV5-1|TRBJ2-1|11|NA|NA
TGCGCCAGCACCCAGAACAATGAGCAGTTCTTC
CASTQNNEQFF
>TRBV5-1|TRBJ1-3|15|NA|TRBD1
TGCGCCAGCAGCCAAGGCGCAGGGGGCGGAAACACCATATATTTT
CASSQGAGGGNTIYF
>TRBV14|TRBJ2-1|13|NA|NA
TGTGCCAGCAGCTACCCGAACCAGGTTGAGCAGTTCTTC
CASSYPNQVEQFF
>TRBV18|TRBJ2-2|15|few|NA
TGTGCCAGCTCCACAGTCACAGGGCAGTCCGGGGAGCTGTTTTTT
CASSTVTGQSGELFF
>TRBV6-6|TRBJ2-7|13|NA|NA
TGTGCCAGCAGTTACGCGGGTTTCTACGAGCAGTACTTC
CASSYAGFYEQYF
>TRBV4-3|TRBJ2-7|16|once|NA
TGCGCCAGCAGCCAAGATAAGGGGATACCCTCCTACGAGCAGTACTTC
CASSQDKGIPSYEQYF
>TRBV6-5|TRBJ1-2|13|NA|NA
TGTGCCAGCAGTTATCTTCACTCCTCTGGCTACACCTTC
CASSYLHSSGYTF
>TRBV18|TRBJ1-1|13|NA|NA
TGTGCCAGCAAGAAGGGGGTCGACACTGAAGCTTTCTTT
CASKKGVDTEAFF
>TRBV18|TRBJ2-7|16|NA|TRBD2
TGTGCCAGCTCCCCCACGGACGCGGGAGGGATCGACGAGCAGTACTTC
CASSPTDAGGIDEQYF
>TRBV5-1|TRBJ2-3|15|NA|NA
TGCGCCAGCAGCTTGAACAGCCCCGATACAGATACGCAGTATTTT
CASSLNSPDTDTQYF
>TRBV7-8|TRBJ1-1|15|NA|NA
TGTGCCAGCAGCGGAGGGGGGAGGGGTAGGACTGAAGCTTTCTTT
CASSGGGRGRTEAFF
>TRBV7-2|TRBJ2-1|14|NA|TRBD1
TGTGCCAGCAGCCCCGGGACAGGGGGCAATGAGCAGTTCTTC
CASSPGTGGNEQFF
>TRBV5-4|TRBJ2-1|13|NA|TRBD2
TGTGCCAGCAGCTGGACACTAGCGGACGAGCAGTTCTTC
CASSWTLADEQFF
>TRBV6-6|TRBJ2-3|14|NA|NA
TGTGCCAGCAGGCGAACAGGGAGAGCAGATACGCAGTATTTT
CASRRTGRADTQYF
>TRBV7-2|TRBJ2-3|13|NA|NA
TGTGCCAGCAGCAGGGACTTCACAGATACGCAGTATTTT
CASSRDFTDTQYF
>TRBV9|TRBJ2-3|16|once|TRBD1
TGTGCCAGCAGCGCCTCGTTCGGCAGGGGGACAGATACGCAGTATTTT
CASSASFGRGTDTQYF
>TRBV7-2|TRBJ1-1|13|NA|NA
TGTGCCAGCAGCTCACAGCCGGGAACTGAAGCTTTCTTT
CASSSQPGTEAFF
>TRBV5-1|TRBJ2-7|14|NA|NA
TGCGCCAGCAGGAGGGGGTCGAGCTCCTACGAGCAGTACTTC
CASRRGSSSYEQYF
>TRBV7-2|TRBJ1-2|13|NA|TRBD1
TGTGCCAGCAGCCAGGGACAGAACTATGGCTACACCTTC
CASSQGQNYGYTF
>TRBV20-1|TRBJ1-1|13|NA|NA
TGCAGTGCTAGTCGAGGGGGAATCGGTGAAGCTTTCTTT
CSASRGGIGEAFF
>TRBV5-1|TRBJ2-2|16|NA|TRBD2
TGCGCCAGCAGCTTGCTAGCGGGAGTTAACACCGGGGAGCTGTTTTTT
CASSLLAGVNTGELFF
>TRBV29-1|TRBJ2-1|15|NA|TRBD2
TGCAGCGTTCTCGGACTAGCGGAGAAGTACAATGAGCAGTTCTTC
CSVLGLAEKYNEQFF
>TRBV3-1/TRBV3-2|TRBJ1-1|13|NA|NA
TGTGCCAGCAGCCAAACTTTCGACACTGAAGCTTTCTTT
CASSQTFDTEAFF